This TCR beta chain originates from a study of cytomegalovirus exposure and HLA in healthy donors. Study context: Within the Caucasian-associated ancestry cluster were 65% to 85% of the roughly 400 genotyped donors.

A multiplex PCR was run with 60 Vbeta primers and 13 Jbeta primers. This table comes from immunoSEQ multiplex PCR, and its TCRdb copy is limited to in-frame clones, with some not included. The data show roughly 110,000 clones, about 70% seen once. Germline V gene data show CDR1 as SGHRS and CDR2 as YFSETQ. The V segment lost 5 bases and the J segment 2 bases; nucleotides outside the gene matches: 6. The CDR3 is 15 amino acids. Sequencing used PBMCs. The TCR comes from a human donor in good health. This chain connects TRBV5-1 to TRBJ1-4, with 7 bases fitting TRBD1. The CDR3 DNA reads TGCGCCAGCAGGCAGAGGGGGCATACTAATGAAAAACTGTTTTTT. This sequence encodes CASRQRGHTNEKLFF.